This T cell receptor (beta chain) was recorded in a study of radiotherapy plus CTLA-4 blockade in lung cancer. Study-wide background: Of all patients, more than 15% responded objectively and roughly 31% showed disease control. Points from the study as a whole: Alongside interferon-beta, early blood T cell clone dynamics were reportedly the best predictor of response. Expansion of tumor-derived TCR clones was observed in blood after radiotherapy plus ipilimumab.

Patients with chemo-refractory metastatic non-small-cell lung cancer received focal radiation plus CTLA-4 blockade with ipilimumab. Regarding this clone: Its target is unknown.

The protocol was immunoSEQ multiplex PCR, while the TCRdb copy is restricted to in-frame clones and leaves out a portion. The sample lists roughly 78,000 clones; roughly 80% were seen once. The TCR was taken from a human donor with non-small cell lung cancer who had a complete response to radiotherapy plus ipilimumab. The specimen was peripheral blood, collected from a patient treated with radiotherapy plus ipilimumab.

The CDR3 DNA follows: TGTGCCAGCTCACCAGGAGGGGTAAGCGGCTACACCTTC. Translation: CASSPGGVSGYTF. The genes are TRBV18 and TRBJ1-2; tentative D call: TRBD1 (5 bases). With 2 bases removed from V and 8 bases from J, the gap between germline ends came to 12 bases. The germline gives CDR1 KGHSH, CDR2 LQKENI. This CDR3 region has 13 residues.